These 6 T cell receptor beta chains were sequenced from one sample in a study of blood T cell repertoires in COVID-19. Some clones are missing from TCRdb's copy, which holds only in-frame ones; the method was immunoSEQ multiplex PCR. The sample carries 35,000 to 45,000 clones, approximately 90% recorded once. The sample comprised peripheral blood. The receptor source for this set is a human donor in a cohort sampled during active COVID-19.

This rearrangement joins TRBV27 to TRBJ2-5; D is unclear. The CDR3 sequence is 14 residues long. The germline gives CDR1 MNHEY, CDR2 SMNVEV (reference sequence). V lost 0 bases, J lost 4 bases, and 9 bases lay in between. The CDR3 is CASSLSSPGETQYF. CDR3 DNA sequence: TGTGCCAGCAGTTTATCCAGTCCGGGAGAGACCCAGTACTTC.

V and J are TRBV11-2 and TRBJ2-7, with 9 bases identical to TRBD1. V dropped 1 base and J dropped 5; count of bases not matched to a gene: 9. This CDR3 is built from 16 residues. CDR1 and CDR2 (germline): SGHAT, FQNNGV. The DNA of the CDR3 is TGTGCCAGCAGCTTAGGAGGGTCCGGGACAGGGAACGAGCAGTACTTC. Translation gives CASSLGGSGTGNEQYF.

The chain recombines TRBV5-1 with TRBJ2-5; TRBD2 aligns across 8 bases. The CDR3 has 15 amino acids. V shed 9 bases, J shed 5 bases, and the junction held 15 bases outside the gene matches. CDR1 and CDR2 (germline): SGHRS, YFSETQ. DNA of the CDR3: TGCGCCACCCAACGAGGGACTAGTGGGATCGAGACCCAGTACTTC. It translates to CATQRGTSGIETQYF.

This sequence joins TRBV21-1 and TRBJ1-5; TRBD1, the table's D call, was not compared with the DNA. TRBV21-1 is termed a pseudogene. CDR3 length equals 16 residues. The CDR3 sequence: CASSKSQGLPNQPQHF. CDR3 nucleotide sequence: TGTGCCAGCAGCAAGTCGCAGGGGCTCCCCAATCAGCCCCAGCATTTT.

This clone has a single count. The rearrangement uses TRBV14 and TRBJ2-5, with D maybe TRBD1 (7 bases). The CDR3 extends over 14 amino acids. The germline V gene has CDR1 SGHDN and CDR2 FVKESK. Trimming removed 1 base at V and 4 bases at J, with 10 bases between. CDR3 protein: CASSQGQGGETQYF. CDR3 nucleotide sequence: TGTGCCAGCAGCCAAGGACAGGGAGGAGAGACCCAGTACTTC.

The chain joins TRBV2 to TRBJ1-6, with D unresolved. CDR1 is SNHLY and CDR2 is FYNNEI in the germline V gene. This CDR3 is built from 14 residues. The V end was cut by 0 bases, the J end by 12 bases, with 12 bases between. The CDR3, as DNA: TGTGCCAGCAGTGAAGCAGCCCCTCTGAGACCCCTCCACTTT. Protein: CASSEAAPLRPLHF.